The 8 T cell receptor beta chains below were found in one sample sequenced in a study of T cell repertoires in cytomegalovirus infection. In TCRdb, the reads were re-called with MiXCR into one record per CDR3 protein. The sample records about 230,000 distinct CDR3 sequences, 22% being singletons. Sequencing input: CD8+ T cells from PBMCs. The source of these receptors is a human donor in good health (CMV status not recorded). Some clones in this sample may be carry-over from other donors' samples.

This clonotype was found a few times. The V call is TRBV28, the J call TRBJ1-1; perhaps TRBD1 as D (5 bases). V lost 1 base and J lost 5, with 8 bases in between. The length of the CDR3 is 13 residues. Germline CDR1 is MDHEN and CDR2 is SYDVKM. Here the CDR3 DNA reads TGTGCCAGCAGTTTATCCGGACAAACTGAAGCTTTCTTT. Encoded protein: CASSLSGQTEAFF.

This clonotype was seen many times. The V gene is TRBV28, the J gene TRBJ2-5, with D maybe TRBD1 (6 bases). The germline V gene has CDR1 MDHEN and CDR2 SYDVKM. The germline V and J ends were trimmed by 2 bases and 1 base, with 14 bases remaining between them. CDR3 length equals 16 residues. The CDR3 DNA reads TGTGCCAGCAGTTTAGCCCCTCGACAGGTCCAAGAGACCCAGTACTTC. Encoded protein: CASSLAPRQVQETQYF.

This clonotype was seen a few times. This chain joins TRBV12-3 or TRBV12-4 and TRBJ2-7; 7 bases line up with TRBD1. V trimming: 5 bases; J trimming: 6 bases; junction bases outside the gene matches: 13. The CDR3 is 15 residues long. As DNA, the CDR3 is TGTGCCAGCAGTCCCACCGGACAGGTGTCTCGCGAGCAGTACTTC. This codes for CASSPTGQVSREQYF.

This clonotype was seen a few times. The gene calls are TRBV28 and TRBJ2-7, with D possibly being TRBD2 (6 bases). CDR3 length equals 15 residues. Germline loops: CDR1 MDHEN, CDR2 SYDVKM. V was pared by 5 bases and J by 2 bases, with 16 bases between. This CDR3 reads CASSAVGTGAYEQYF. The CDR3 nucleotides read TGTGCCAGCAGTGCGGTTGGAACGGGGGCCTACGAGCAGTACTTC. Together with reference TRBV28 and TRBJ2-7, the CDR3 gives the full variable domain: DVKVTQSSRYLVKRTGEKVFLECVQDMDHENMFWYRQDPGLGLRLIYFSYDVKMKEKGDIPEGYSVSREKKERFSLILESASTNQTSMYLCASSAVGTGAYEQYFGPGTRLTVT.

This clonotype was seen many times. This rearrangement joins TRBV7-8 to TRBJ2-3, with D possibly TRBD1 on 5 matching bases. Trimming cost V 2 bases and J 2 bases, with 11 bases left between them. CDR1 is SGHVS and CDR2 is FQNEAQ in the germline V gene. CDR3 size: 15 residues. CDR3: CASSLPRQSTDTQYF. As DNA, the CDR3 is TGTGCCAGCAGCTTACCGAGACAGTCCACAGATACGCAGTATTTT.

The chain is built from TRBV2 and TRBJ1-3; D call uncertain. The CDR3 runs 13 residues. V lost 8 bases and J 2 bases, leaving 10 bases between the germline ends. The germline V gene encodes CDR1 SNHLY and CDR2 FYNNEI. The CDR3, as DNA: TGTGCCAGCTCTCTCGCCGCTGGAAACACCATATATTTT. Translation: CASSLAAGNTIYF.

This clonotype was counted ten times or more. This sequence joins TRBV7-9 and TRBJ1-2, with D unclear. The V gene's germline CDR1 is SEHNR and CDR2 FQNEAQ (reference sequence). The CDR3 consists of 13 residues. Trimming pared 3 bases from V and 3 bases from J, leaving 8 bases between. The CDR3 region has the DNA TGTGCCAGCAGCTTTTGGACCTACTATGGCTACACCTTC. Translating it yields CASSFWTYYGYTF.

V gene TRBV4-1 combines with J gene TRBJ1-5; D may be TRBD1 (5 bases). V shed 0 bases and J shed 5 bases, with 11 bases lying between them. The CDR3 contains 15 residues. The germline gives CDR1 MGHRA, CDR2 YSYEKL. The CDR3 loop reads CASSQDLGGDQPQHF. The CDR3 region has the DNA TGCGCCAGCAGCCAAGATCTGGGAGGGGATCAGCCCCAGCATTTT.